These 13 T cell receptor beta chains were all obtained from the same sample, sequenced in a study of blood T cell repertoires in COVID-19. Generated by immunoSEQ multiplex PCR, the TCRdb table keeps only in-frame clones and is missing some. Among 350,000 to 400,000 clones listed, approximately 90% were seen once. The sample comprised PBMCs or T cells enriched from blood (not recorded which). The receptors shown here come from a woman in her thirties or forties who had been exposed to COVID-19.

The chain combines TRBV4-3 with TRBJ2-5; D is undetermined. The ends were cut back, 1 base at V and 1 base at J, with 10 bases in the middle. The germline V gene encodes CDR1 LGHNA and CDR2 YSLEER. This CDR3 spans 15 amino acids. CDR3 loop: CASSQAGTAQETQYF. The DNA of the CDR3 is TGCGCCAGCAGCCAAGCCGGAACAGCCCAAGAGACCCAGTACTTC.

The chain couples TRBV4-3 to TRBJ1-1; no reliable D call. Trimming left V 4 bases short and J 6 bases short, with 12 bases between. CDR1 and CDR2 from the germline V gene are LGHNA and YSLEER. This CDR3 is 13 amino acids long. The DNA of the CDR3 is TGCGCCAGCAGCCCCTTTGTGGGCGCTGAAGCTTTCTTT. Amino acids: CASSPFVGAEAFF.

The chain couples TRBV18 to TRBJ1-1; TRBD1 matches 8 bases. The CDR3 is 13 residues long. The trim removed 6 bases at V and 6 bases at J, leaving 6 bases unmatched. Germline V gene lookup returns CDR1 KGHSH and CDR2 LQKENI. CDR3 amino acids: CASSFDRGAEAFF. Written as DNA, the CDR3 is TGTGCCAGCTCTTTCGACAGGGGCGCTGAAGCTTTCTTT.

This chain links TRBV19 with TRBJ1-2, with D maybe TRBD1 (5 bases). There are 12 residues in the CDR3. The V and J ends lost 5 bases and 8 bases respectively, with 12 bases between them. Looked up from germline, CDR1 is LNHDA and CDR2 is SQIVND (reference sequence). This chain's CDR3 is CASSPRGMGYTF. The CDR3 DNA reads as TGTGCCAGTAGTCCACGGGGGATGGGCTACACCTTC.

V and J are TRBV28 and TRBJ2-4, with no clear D. The germline V gene encodes CDR1 MDHEN and CDR2 SYDVKM. The V end was cut by 3 bases, the J end by 3 bases, with 15 bases between. The length of the CDR3 is 16 residues. CDR3 protein: CASSLPLPGDKNIQYF. Written as DNA, the CDR3 is TGTGCCAGCAGTTTGCCCCTCCCCGGTGACAAAAACATTCAGTACTTC.

This chain joins TRBV29-1 and TRBJ2-5, with a tentative D call TRBD1 (7 bases). V lost 1 base to trimming and J lost 5 bases, with 17 bases between them. Germline-derived CDR1 and CDR2 are SQVTM and ANQGSEA. This CDR3 has 15 amino acids. The CDR3 region has the DNA TGCAGCGTTGAAGGTGGAGGGGGCGCGGGGGAGACCCAGTACTTC. As protein: CSVEGGGGAGETQYF.

The chain combines TRBV11-2 with TRBJ2-7; 12 bases line up with TRBD2. Germline CDR1 and CDR2: SGHAT and FQNNGV. V trimming: 1 base; J trimming: 5 bases; junction bases outside the gene matches: 6. There are 16 residues in the CDR3. CDR3 nucleotide sequence: TGTGCCAGCAGCTTAGTTAGGACTAGCGGGGATCACGAGCAGTACTTC. This translates into CASSLVRTSGDHEQYF.

V and J are TRBV7-8 and TRBJ1-2; weak D call: TRBD1 (6 bases). The length of the CDR3 is 14 residues. V lost 3 bases, J lost 3 bases, and 11 bases lay in between. CDR1 SGHVS and CDR2 FQNEAQ come from the germline V gene. CDR3 sequence (DNA): TGTGCCAGCAGCTTTACGGACAGCGACTATGGCTACACCTTC. This translates into CASSFTDSDYGYTF.

The rearrangement uses TRBV18 and TRBJ1-2; no clear D. CDR1 is KGHSH and CDR2 is LQKENI in the germline V gene. The CDR3 has 13 amino acids. V gave up 1 base and J gave up 3 bases, with 6 bases separating them. The CDR3 sequence is CASSPLLDYGYTF. The CDR3 DNA is TGTGCCAGCTCACCACTTCTCGACTATGGCTACACCTTC.

The table lists this clone with a count of one. The V and J genes are TRBV10-3 and TRBJ2-1; possibly TRBD2 for D (6 bases). Looked up from germline, CDR1 is ENHRY and CDR2 is SYGVKD. The CDR3 totals 12 residues. Trimming removed 10 bases at V and 8 bases at J, with 15 bases between. The CDR3 coding sequence is TGTGCCACACACGGGAGTGGGTATGAGCAGTTCTTC. Translating gives CATHGSGYEQFF.

Only one count was recorded for this clone. The chain employs TRBV5-1 and TRBJ2-7, with D unclear. This CDR3 contains 14 residues. Trimming removed 0 bases at V and 0 bases at J, with 7 bases between. Germline CDR1 reads SGHRS; CDR2 reads YFSETQ. The CDR3 reads CASSLGPSSYEQYF. DNA of the CDR3: TGCGCCAGCAGCTTGGGGCCCAGCTCCTACGAGCAGTACTTC.

On this clone: This sample includes further DNA sequences coding for the same CDR3. This chain uses TRBV3-1 (or the pseudogene TRBV3-2) with TRBJ1-2, with TRBD1 as a possible D gene (5 bases). Germline CDR1 is LGHDT and CDR2 is YNNKEL (reference sequence). This CDR3 region has 11 residues. Trimming took off 2 bases at V and 11 bases at J, with 9 bases between the two ends. The CDR3 bases are TGTGCCAGCAGCCAACAGGGAGGGTACACCTTC. This codes for CASSQQGGYTF.

The V call is TRBV24-1, the J call TRBJ2-2, with a weak D call TRBD1 (5 bases). This CDR3 has 12 residues. Trimming left V 5 bases short and J 8 bases short, with 8 bases between. Germline CDR1 KGHDR, CDR2 SFDVKD. The DNA for the CDR3 is TGTGCCACCAGTGGCAGGGCGGGGGAGCTGTTTTTT. As protein: CATSGRAGELFF.